This T cell receptor (beta chain) was sequenced for a study of technical replicates of blood from several donors. Germline lookup yields CDR1 ENHRY and CDR2 SYGVKD. The CDR3 has 15 residues. Trimming at V came to 2 bases and at J to 4 bases, leaving 6 bases not matched to a gene. Produced via immunoSEQ multiplex PCR; TCRdb's table is partial and in-frame only. This sample has fewer than 80,000 clones, with about 90% found just once. The chain links TRBV10-3 to TRBJ1-1; 8 nucleotides line up with TRBD1. The sequenced sample was PBMCs. The TCR sequence derives from a human donor in good health. Some clones in this sample may be carry-over from other donors' samples. The CDR3 DNA reads TGTGCCATCAGTGAGGGACAGGGAGGAGGCACTGAAGCTTTCTTT. Amino acid sequence: CAISEGQGGGTEAFF.